This TCR beta chain came from a study of cytomegalovirus exposure and HLA in healthy donors. Study in general: Previous work identified roughly 110 million unique TCR beta sequences from 200 million or so T cells. An early release of data contained 80 million to 85 million unique TCRs, which came from HLA-typed donors.

Unmatched junction bases numbered 4, after V lost 0 bases and J lost 1 base. CDR1 and CDR2 from the germline V gene are SGHRS and YFSETQ. The CDR3 spans 16 residues. It was healthy bone marrow donors who served as donors. General study findings and limits: Immune exposure information available was restricted to CMV serostatus.

Both 60 Vbeta primers and 13 Jbeta primers went into the PCR. The method was immunoSEQ multiplex PCR; TCRdb's version includes in-frame clones alone and lacks a portion of them. This sample yields approximately 180,000 clones, of which roughly 80% are seen a single time; 5.5% to 7.5% belongs to the top ten. On this clone itself: Its antigen remains unknown.

The sequenced sample consisted of PBMCs. This chain connects TRBV5-1 to TRBJ2-5; TRBD2 agrees at 9 bases. The source is a young man in good health and CMV-seropositive. CDR3 in amino acids: CASSLESSGVQETQYF. The CDR3 DNA reads TGCGCCAGCAGCTTGGAGTCTAGCGGGGTCCAAGAGACCCAGTACTTC.